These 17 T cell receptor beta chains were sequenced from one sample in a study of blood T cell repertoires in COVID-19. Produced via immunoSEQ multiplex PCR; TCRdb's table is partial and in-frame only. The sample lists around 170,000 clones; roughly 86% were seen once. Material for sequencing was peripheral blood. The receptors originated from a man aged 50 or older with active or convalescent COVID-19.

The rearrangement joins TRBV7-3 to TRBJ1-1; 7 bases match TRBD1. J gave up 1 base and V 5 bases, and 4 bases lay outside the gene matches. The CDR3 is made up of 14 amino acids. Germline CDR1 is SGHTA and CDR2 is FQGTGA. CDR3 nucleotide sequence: TGTGCCAGCAGCCAGGACAGGCGGAACACTGAAGCTTTCTTT. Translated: CASSQDRRNTEAFF.

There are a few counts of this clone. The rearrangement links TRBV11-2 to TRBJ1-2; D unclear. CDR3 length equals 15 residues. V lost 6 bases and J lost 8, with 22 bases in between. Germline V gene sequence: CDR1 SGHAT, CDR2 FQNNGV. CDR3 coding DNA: TGTGCCAGCAGGCGAGCTTTTGCCCCAAGAGGGGGCTACACCTTC. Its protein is CASRRAFAPRGGYTF.

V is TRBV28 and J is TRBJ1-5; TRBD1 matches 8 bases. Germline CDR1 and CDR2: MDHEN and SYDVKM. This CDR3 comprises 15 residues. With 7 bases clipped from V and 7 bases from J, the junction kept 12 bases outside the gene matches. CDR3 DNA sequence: TGTGCCAGCATAGGGTTTCAGGGGGCCGGACAGCCCCAGCATTTT. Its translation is CASIGFQGAGQPQHF.

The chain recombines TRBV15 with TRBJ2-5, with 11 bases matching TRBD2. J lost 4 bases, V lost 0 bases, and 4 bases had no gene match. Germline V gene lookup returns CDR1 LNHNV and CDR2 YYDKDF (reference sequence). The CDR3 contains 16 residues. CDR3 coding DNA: TGTGCCACCAGCAGAGATGTAACTAGCGGGAGAGAGACCCAGTACTTC. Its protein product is CATSRDVTSGRETQYF.

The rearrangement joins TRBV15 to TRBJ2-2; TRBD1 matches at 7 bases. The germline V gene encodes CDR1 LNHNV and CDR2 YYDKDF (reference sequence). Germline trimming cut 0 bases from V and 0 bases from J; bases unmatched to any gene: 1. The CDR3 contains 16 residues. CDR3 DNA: TGTGCCACCAGCAGAGAAGGGGGCGCGAACACCGGGGAGCTGTTTTTT. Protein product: CATSREGGANTGELFF.

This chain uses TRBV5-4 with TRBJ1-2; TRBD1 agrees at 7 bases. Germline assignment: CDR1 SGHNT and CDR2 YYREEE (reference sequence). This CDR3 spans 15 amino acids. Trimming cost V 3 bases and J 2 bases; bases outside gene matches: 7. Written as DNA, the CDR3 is TGTGCCAGCAGCTCGGAGACGACAGGGAACTATGGCTACACCTTC. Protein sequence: CASSSETTGNYGYTF.

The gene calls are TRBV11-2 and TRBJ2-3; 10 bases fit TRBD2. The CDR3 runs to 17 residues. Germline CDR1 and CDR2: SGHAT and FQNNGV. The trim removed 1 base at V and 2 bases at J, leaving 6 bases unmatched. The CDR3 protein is CASSLGVSGGSTDTQYF. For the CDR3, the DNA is TGTGCCAGCAGCTTAGGAGTTAGCGGGGGGTCCACAGATACGCAGTATTTT.

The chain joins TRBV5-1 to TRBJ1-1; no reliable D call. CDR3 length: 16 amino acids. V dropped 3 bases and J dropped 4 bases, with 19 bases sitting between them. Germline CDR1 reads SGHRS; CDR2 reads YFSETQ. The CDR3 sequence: CASSSLGERRVTEAFF. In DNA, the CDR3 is TGCGCCAGCAGCTCGCTCGGGGAGAGGAGAGTCACTGAAGCTTTCTTT.

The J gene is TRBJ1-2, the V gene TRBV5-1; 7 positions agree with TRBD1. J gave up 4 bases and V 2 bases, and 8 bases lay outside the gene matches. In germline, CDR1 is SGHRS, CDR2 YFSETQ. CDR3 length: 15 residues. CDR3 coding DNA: TGCGCCAGCAGCTTACAGACAGGGACCTTCTATGGCTACACCTTC. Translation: CASSLQTGTFYGYTF.

CDR3 sequence: CATSDGLAGGYEQYF. The CDR3 coding sequence is TGTGCCACCAGTGATGGACTAGCGGGAGGCTACGAGCAGTACTTC. This chain connects TRBV24-1 to TRBJ2-7; 14 nucleotides line up with TRBD2. The CDR3 is 15 residues long. Germline assignment: CDR1 KGHDR and CDR2 SFDVKD. Germline trimming cut 3 bases from V and 3 bases from J; bases unmatched to any gene: 0.

The CDR3 is CASSLSPGTGLNEQFF. The CDR3 DNA reads as TGTGCCAGCAGTCTCAGTCCCGGGACAGGGTTGAATGAGCAGTTCTTC. The chain is built from TRBV9 and TRBJ2-1; TRBD1 aligns across 9 bases. Trimming took 5 bases from V and 7 from J; bases not matched to a gene: 13. Germline lookup yields CDR1 SGDLS and CDR2 YYNGEE. The CDR3 runs 16 residues.

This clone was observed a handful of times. The CDR3 DNA follows: TGCGCCAGCAGCTTAAGGGCGGGAACCACCGGGGAGCTGTTTTTT. It encodes CASSLRAGTTGELFF. The chain uses TRBV5-1 and TRBJ2-2, with a tentative D call TRBD2 (6 bases). The germline gives CDR1 SGHRS, CDR2 YFSETQ. The CDR3 runs to 15 residues. Trimming pared 2 bases from V and 4 bases from J, leaving 12 bases between.

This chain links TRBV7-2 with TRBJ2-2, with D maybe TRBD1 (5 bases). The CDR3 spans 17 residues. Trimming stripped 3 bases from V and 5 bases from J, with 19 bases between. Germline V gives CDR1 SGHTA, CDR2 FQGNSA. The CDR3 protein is CASSFAGRSFATGELFF. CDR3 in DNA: TGTGCCAGCAGCTTTGCAGGGCGTTCTTTTGCGACCGGGGAGCTGTTTTTT.

CDR3 residues: CASSLVTGSVTEAFF. CDR3 coding DNA: TGTGCCAGCAGCTTAGTGACGGGTTCGGTCACTGAAGCTTTCTTT. The J gene is TRBJ1-1, the V gene TRBV11-2, with D unclear. CDR3 length: 15 residues. The germline V and J ends were trimmed by 1 base and 4 bases, with 13 bases remaining between them. Per the germline V gene, CDR1 is SGHAT and CDR2 is FQNNGV.

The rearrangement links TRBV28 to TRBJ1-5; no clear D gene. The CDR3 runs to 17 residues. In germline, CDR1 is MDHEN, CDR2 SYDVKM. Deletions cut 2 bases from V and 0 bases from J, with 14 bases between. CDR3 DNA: TGTGCCAGCAGTTTACTCCTGCCTATTTATAGCAATCAGCCCCAGCATTTT. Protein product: CASSLLLPIYSNQPQHF.

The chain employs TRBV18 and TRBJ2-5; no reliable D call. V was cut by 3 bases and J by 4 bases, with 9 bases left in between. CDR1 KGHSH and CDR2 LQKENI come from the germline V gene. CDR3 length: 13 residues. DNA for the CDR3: TGTGCCAGCTCACCCGTTTCCCGAGAGACCCAGTACTTC. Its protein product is CASSPVSRETQYF.

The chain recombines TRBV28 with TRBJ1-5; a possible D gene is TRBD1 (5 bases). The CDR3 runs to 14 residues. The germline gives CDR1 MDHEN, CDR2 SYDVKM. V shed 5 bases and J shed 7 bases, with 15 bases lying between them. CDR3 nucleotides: TGTGCCAGCAGTCCCGCGGGGGGAGGCCAGCCCCAGCATTTT. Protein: CASSPAGGGQPQHF.